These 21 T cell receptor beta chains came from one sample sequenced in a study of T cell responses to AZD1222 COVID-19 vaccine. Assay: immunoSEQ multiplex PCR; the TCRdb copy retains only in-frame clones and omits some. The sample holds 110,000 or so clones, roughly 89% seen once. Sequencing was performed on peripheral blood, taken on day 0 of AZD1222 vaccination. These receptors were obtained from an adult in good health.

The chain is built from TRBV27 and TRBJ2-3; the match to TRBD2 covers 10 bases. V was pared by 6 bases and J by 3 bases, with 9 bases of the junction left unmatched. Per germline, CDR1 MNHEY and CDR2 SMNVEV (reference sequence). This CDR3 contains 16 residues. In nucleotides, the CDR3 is TGTGCCAGCAGCTCCTCAGCGGGAGGGCCAACAGATACGCAGTATTTT. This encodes CASSSSAGGPTDTQYF.

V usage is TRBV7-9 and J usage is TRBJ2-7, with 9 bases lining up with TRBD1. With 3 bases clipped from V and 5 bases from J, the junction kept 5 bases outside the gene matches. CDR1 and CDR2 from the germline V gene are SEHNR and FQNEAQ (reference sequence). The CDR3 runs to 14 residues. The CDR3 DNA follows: TGTGCCAGCAGCTTCTTGGGACAGGGCGACGAGCAGTACTTC. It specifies CASSFLGQGDEQYF.

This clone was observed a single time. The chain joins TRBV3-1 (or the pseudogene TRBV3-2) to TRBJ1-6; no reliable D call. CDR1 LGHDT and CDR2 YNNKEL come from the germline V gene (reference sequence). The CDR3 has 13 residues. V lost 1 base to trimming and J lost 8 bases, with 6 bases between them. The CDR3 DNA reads TGTGCCAGCAGCCAAGTCGGAGATTCACCCCTCCACTTT. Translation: CASSQVGDSPLHF.

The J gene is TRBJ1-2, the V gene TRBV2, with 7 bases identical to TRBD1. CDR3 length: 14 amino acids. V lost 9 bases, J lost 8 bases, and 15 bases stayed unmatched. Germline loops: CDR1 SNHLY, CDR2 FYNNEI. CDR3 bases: TGTGCCAGTTCTATACGGGACAGTCGACTGGGCTACACCTTC. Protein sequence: CASSIRDSRLGYTF.

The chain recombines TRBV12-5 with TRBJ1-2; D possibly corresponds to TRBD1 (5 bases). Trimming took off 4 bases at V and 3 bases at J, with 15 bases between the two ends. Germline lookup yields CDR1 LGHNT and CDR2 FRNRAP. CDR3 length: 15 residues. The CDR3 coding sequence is TGTGCTAGTGGTTCGCCACCAGGACAAGACTATGGCTACACCTTC. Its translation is CASGSPPGQDYGYTF.

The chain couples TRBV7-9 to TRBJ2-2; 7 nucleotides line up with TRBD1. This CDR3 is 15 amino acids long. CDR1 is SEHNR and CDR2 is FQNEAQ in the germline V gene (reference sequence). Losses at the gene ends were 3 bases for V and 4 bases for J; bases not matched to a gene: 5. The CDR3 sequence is CASSFQGVGTGELFF. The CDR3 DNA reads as TGTGCCAGCAGCTTCCAGGGGGTAGGCACCGGGGAGCTGTTTTTT. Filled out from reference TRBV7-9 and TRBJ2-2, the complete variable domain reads DTGVSQNPRHKITKRGQNVTFRCDPISEHNRLYWYRQTLGQGPEFLTYFQNEAQLEKSRLLSDRFSAERPKGSFSTLEIQRTEQGDSAMYLCASSFQGVGTGELFFGEGSRLTVL.

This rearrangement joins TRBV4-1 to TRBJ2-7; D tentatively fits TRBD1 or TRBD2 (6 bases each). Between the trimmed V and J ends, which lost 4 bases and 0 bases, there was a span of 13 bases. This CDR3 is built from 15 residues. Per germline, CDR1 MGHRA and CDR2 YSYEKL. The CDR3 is CASSRGAESSYEQYF. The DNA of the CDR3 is TGCGCCAGCAGCCGGGGGGCGGAGAGCTCCTACGAGCAGTACTTC.

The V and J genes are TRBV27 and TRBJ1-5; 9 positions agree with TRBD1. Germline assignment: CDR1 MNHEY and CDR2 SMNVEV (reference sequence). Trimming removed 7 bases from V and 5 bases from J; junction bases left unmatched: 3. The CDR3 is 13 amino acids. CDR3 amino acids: CASKRTGDQPQHF. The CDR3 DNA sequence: TGTGCCAGCAAACGGACAGGGGATCAGCCCCAGCATTTT.

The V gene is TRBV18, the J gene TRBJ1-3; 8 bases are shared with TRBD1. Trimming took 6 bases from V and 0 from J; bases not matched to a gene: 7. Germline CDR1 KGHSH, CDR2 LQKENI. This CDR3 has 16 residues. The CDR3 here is CASSRGQVFSGNTIYF. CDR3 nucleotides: TGTGCCAGCTCTAGGGGACAGGTCTTCTCTGGAAACACCATATATTTT.

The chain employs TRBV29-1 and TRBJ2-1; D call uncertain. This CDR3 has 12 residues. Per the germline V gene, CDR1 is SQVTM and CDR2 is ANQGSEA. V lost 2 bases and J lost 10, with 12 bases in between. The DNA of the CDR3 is TGCAGCGTTGAACGGTACGTCCCGGAGCAGTTCTTC. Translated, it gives CSVERYVPEQFF.

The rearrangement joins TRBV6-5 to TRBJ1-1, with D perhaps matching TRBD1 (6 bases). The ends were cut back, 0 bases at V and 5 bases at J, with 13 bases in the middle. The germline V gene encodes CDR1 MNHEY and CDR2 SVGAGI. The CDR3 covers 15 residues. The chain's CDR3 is CASSYSQGLGTEAFF. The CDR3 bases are TGTGCCAGCAGTTACTCGCAGGGGCTAGGTACTGAAGCTTTCTTT.

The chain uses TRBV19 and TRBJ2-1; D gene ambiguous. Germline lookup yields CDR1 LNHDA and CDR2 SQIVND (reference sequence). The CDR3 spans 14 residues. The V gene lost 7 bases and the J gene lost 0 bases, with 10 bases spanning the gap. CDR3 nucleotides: TGTGCCAGTAAAATGTTTGCCTCCTACAATGAGCAGTTCTTC. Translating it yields CASKMFASYNEQFF.

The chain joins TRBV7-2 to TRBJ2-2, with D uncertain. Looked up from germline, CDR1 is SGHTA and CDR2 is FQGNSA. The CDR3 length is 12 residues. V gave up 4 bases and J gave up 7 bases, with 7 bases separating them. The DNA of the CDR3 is TGTGCCAGCAGCTCCGTCGGCGGGGAGCTGTTTTTT. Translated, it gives CASSSVGGELFF.

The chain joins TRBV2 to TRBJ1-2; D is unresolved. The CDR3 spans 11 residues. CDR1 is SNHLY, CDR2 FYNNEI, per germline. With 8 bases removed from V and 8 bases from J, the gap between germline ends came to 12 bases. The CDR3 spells CASRWGDGYTF. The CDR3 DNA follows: TGTGCCAGCCGGTGGGGTGACGGCTACACCTTC.

Here the CDR3 DNA reads TGTGCCAGCTCACCAGCCGGGTCAGGGAGTTTCCAGCCCCAGCATTTT. Translation gives CASSPAGSGSFQPQHF. This sequence joins TRBV18 and TRBJ1-5; possibly TRBD1 for D (5 bases). The CDR3 consists of 16 residues. V was cut by 2 bases and J by 7 bases, with 18 bases left in between. The germline V gene encodes CDR1 KGHSH and CDR2 LQKENI.

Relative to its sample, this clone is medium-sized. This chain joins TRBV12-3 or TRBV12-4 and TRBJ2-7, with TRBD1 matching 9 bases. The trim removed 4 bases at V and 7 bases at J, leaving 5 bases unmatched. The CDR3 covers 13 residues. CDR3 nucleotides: TGTGCCAGCAGTTCCGGGACAGGGCGGGAGCAGTACTTC. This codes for CASSSGTGREQYF.

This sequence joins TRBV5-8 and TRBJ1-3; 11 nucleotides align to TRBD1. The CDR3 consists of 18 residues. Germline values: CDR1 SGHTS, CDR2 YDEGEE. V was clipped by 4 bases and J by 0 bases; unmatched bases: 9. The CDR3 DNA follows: TGTGCCAGCAGCCCGGGACAGGGGGTCCGCCTCTCTGGAAACACCATATATTTT. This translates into CASSPGQGVRLSGNTIYF.

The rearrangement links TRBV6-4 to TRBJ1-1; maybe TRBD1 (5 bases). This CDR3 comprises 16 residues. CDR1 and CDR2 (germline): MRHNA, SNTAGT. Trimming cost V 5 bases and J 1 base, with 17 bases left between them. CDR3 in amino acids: CASSRFNPGRNTEAFF. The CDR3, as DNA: TGTGCCAGCAGTAGATTTAATCCGGGACGGAACACTGAAGCTTTCTTT.

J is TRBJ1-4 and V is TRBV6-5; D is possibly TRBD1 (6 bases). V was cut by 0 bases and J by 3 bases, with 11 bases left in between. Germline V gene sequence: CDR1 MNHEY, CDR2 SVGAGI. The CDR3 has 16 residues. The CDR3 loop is CASSYSTRTANEKLFF. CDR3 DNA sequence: TGTGCCAGCAGTTACTCAACCAGGACAGCTAATGAAAAACTGTTTTTT.

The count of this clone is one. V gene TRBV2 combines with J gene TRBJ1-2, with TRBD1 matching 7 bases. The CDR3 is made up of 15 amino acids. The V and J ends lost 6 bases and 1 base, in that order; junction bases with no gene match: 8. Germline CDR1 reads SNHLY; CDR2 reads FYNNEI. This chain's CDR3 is CASRGQVSNNYGYTF. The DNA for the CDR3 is TGTGCCAGCAGAGGACAGGTTTCCAATAACTATGGCTACACCTTC.

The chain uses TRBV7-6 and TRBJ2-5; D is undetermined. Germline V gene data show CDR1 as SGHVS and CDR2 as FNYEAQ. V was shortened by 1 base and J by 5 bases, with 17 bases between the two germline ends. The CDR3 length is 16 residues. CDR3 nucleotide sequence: TGTGCCAGCAGCTTAGGAGGCTCGGCAAAGTCGGAGACCCAGTACTTC. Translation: CASSLGGSAKSETQYF.